This TCR beta chain was identified in a study of blood T cell repertoires in COVID-19. About the study: The cDNA or gDNA used as material had been derived from T cells, B-cell-depleted T cells, or PBMCs.

In the authors' methods: Reference gene primer amplification in the assay estimated nucleated cell counts. Measured with immunoSEQ multiplex PCR; TCRdb has only the in-frame clones, and not every one. For V, J and clone size, that table is used; D and trimming come from the DNA. This repertoire shows about 280,000 clones, roughly 91% found once; its top ten account for around 1.9%. CDR1 and CDR2 (germline): DFQATT, SNEGSKA (reference sequence). Trimming left V 3 bases short and J 1 base short, with 7 bases between. The CDR3 has 12 amino acids. The study drew participants aged about 18 to 89 years from approximately 23 US areas. Assignments of participants to cohorts depended upon their own reported clinical history.

The V gene is TRBV20-1, the J gene TRBJ2-7; D uncertain. The sequencing sample was made of PBMCs or T cells enriched from blood (not recorded which). This receptor was taken from a woman in her sixties or seventies who had recovered from COVID-19. In nucleotides, the CDR3 is TGCAGTGCTAGTGACCTATCCTACGAGCAGTACTTC. It specifies CSASDLSYEQYF.